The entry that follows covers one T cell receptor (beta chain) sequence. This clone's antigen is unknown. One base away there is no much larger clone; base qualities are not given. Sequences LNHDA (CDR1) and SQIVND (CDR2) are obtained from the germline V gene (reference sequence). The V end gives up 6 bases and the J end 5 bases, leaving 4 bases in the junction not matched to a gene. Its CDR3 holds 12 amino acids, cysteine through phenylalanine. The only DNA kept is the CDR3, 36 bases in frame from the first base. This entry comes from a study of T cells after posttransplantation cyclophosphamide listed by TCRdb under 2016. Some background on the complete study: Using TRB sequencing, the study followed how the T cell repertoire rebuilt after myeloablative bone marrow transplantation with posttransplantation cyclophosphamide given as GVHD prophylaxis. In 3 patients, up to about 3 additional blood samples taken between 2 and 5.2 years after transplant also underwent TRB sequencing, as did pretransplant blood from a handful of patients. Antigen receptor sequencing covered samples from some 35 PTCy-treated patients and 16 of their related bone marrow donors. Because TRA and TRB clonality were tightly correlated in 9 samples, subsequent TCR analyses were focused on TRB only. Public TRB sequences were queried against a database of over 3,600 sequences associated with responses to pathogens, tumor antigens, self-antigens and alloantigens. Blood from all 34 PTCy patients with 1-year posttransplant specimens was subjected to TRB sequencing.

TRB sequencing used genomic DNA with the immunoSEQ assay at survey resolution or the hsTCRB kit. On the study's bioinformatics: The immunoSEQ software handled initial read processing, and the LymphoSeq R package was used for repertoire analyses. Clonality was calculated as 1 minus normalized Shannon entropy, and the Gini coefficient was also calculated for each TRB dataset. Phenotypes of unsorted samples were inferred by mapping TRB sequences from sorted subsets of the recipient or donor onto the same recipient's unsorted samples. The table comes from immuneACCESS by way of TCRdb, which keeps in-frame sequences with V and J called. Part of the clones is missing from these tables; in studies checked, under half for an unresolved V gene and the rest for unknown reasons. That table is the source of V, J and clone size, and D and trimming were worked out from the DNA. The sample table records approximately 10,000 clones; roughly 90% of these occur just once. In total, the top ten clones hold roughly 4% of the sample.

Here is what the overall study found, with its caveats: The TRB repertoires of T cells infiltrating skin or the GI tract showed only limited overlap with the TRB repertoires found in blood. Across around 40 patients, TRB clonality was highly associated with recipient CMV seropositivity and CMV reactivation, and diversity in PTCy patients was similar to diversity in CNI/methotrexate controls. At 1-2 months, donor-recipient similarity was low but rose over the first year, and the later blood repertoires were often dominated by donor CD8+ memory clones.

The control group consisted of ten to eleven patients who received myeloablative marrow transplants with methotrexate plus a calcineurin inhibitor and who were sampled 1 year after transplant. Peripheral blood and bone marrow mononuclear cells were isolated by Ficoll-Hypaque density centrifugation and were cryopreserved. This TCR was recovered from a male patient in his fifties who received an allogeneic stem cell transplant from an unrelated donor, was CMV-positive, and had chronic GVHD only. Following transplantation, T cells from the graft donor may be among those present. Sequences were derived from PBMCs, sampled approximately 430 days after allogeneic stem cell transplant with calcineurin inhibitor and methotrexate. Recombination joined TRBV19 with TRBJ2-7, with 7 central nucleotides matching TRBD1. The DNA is TGTGCCAGTAGAGAGGGGGCTGACGAGCAGTACTTC. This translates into CASREGADEQYF.